This T cell receptor (beta chain) was found in a study of blood T cell repertoires in COVID-19. Across the study: The United States, Italy and Spain supplied acute and convalescent COVID-19 samples.

The CDR3 contains 13 residues. Deletions cut 3 bases from V and 5 bases from J, with 8 bases between. The method was immunoSEQ multiplex PCR; TCRdb's version includes in-frame clones alone and lacks a portion of them. The table includes about 25,000 clones, more than 65% detected once. This sequence was found in a man aged 50 to 59 with active or convalescent COVID-19. V usage is TRBV12-3 or TRBV12-4 and J usage is TRBJ2-1; the D gene is possibly TRBD2 (5 bases). The specimen sequenced was peripheral blood. The DNA for the CDR3 is TGTGCCAGCAGTTTGGCGCGGGACAATGAGCAGTTCTTC. This gives the protein CASSLARDNEQFF.